The T cell receptor (beta chain) described here comes from a study of CD4 T cells in relation to SARS-CoV-2 and coronaviruses. Broader study findings: Compared with monoreactive clones, crossreactive clones showed significantly weaker SARS-CoV-2 expansion.

About this clone: Antigen unknown. A junction end diverges from the germline sequence, so it may reflect a read error.

Sequencing used immunoSEQ multiplex PCR; TCRdb keeps in-frame clones, though not all of them. The data hold 35,000 to 40,000 clones, with 88% observed a single time. Germline loops: CDR1 SSHAT, CDR2 FNYEAQ (reference sequence). The CDR3 is 13 residues long. The chain has TRBV7-7 and TRBJ2-3; TRBD1 matches 9 bases. Specimen: memory CD4+ T cells from PBMCs. The origin of this receptor is an adult with COVID-19. The CDR3 nucleotides are TGTGCTAGCAGCCGGACAGGGGCAGATACGCAGTATTTT. It codes for CASSRTGADTQYF.